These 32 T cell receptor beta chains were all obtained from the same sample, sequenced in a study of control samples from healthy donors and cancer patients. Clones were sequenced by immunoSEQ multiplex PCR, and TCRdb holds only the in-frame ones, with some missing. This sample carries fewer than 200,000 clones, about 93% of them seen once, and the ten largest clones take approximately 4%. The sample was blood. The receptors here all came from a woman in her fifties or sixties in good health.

The CDR3 is CASSSRTGGQNSNQPQHF. The CDR3 DNA follows: TGTGCCAGCAGCTCCCGGACAGGGGGCCAGAATAGCAATCAGCCCCAGCATTTT. The chain has TRBV7-9 and TRBJ1-5; 11 nucleotides agree with TRBD1. The CDR3 spans 18 residues. Losses at the gene ends were 4 bases for V and 0 bases for J; bases not matched to a gene: 8. Germline V lookup: CDR1 SEHNR, CDR2 FQNEAQ (reference sequence).

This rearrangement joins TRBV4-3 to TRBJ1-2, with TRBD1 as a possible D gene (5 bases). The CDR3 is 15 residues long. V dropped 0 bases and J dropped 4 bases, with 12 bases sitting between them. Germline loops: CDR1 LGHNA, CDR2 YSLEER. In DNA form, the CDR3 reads TGCGCCAGCAGCCAAGATTGGGGCAGACCCTATGGCTACACCTTC. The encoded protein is CASSQDWGRPYGYTF.

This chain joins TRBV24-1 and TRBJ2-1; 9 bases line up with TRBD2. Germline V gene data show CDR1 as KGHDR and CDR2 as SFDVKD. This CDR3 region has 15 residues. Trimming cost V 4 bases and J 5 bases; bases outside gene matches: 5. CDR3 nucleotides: TGTGCCACCAGTGACTCGGGACTAGCAGACAATGAGCAGTTCTTC. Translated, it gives CATSDSGLADNEQFF.

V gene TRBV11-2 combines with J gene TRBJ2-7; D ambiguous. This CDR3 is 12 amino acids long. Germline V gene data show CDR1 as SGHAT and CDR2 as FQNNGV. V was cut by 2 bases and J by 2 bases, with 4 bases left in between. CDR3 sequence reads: CASSLRAYEQYF. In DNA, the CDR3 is TGTGCCAGCAGCTTAAGGGCCTACGAGCAGTACTTC.

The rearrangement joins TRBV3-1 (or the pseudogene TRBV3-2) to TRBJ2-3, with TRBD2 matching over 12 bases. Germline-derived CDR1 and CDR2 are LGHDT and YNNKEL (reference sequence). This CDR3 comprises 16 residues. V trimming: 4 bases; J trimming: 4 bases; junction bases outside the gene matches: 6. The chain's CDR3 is CASSPSSGGDPDTQYF. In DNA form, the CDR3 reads TGTGCCAGCAGCCCCTCTAGCGGGGGGGACCCAGATACGCAGTATTTT.

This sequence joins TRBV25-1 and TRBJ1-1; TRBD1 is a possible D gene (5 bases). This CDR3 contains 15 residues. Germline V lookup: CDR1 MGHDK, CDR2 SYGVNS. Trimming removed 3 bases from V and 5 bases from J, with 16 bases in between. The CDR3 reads CASSDPGLSRTEAFF. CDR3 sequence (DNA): TGTGCCAGCAGTGACCCGGGACTTTCGCGTACTGAAGCTTTCTTT.

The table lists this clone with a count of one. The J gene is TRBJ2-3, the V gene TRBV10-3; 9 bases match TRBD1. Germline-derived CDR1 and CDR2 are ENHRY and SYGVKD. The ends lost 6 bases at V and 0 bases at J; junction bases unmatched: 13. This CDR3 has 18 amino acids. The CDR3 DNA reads TGTGCCATCAGGGACAATCCGGGACAGGGTTCGAGCACAGATACGCAGTATTTT. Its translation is CAIRDNPGQGSSTDTQYF.

The CDR3: CASRGQGAIYNSPLHF. The CDR3 coding sequence is TGTGCCAGCAGGGGACAGGGGGCCATCTATAATTCACCCCTCCACTTT. The genes are TRBV2 and TRBJ1-6; 12 nucleotides align to TRBD1. The CDR3 is 16 residues long. With V trimmed by 6 bases and J by 3 bases, 3 bases remained unmatched. Germline-derived CDR1 and CDR2 are SNHLY and FYNNEI. The variable domain in full, completed from reference TRBV2 and TRBJ1-6, reads EPEVTQTPSHQVTQMGQEVILRCVPISNHLYFYWYRQILGQKVEFLVSFYNNEISEKSEIFDDQFSVERPDGSNFTLKIRSTKLEDSAMYFCASRGQGAIYNSPLHFGNGTRLTVT.

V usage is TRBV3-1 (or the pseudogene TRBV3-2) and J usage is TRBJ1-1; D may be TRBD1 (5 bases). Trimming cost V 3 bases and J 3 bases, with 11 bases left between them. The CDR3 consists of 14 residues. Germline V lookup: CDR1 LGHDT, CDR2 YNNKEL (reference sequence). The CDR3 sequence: CASSHGGGYTEAFF. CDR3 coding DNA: TGTGCCAGCAGCCATGGGGGGGGATACACTGAAGCTTTCTTT.

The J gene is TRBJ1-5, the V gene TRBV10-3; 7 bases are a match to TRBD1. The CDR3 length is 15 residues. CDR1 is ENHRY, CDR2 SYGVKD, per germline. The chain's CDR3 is CAEQTGMGASQPQHF. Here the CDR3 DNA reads TGTGCGGAACAGACAGGGATGGGGGCCTCCCAGCCCCAGCATTTT.

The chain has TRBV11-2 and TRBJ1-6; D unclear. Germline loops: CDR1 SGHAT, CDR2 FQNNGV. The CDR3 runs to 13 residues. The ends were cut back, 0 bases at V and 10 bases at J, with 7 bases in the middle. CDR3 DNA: TGTGCCAGCAGCTTAGATGGGGAATCACCCCTCCACTTT. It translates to CASSLDGESPLHF. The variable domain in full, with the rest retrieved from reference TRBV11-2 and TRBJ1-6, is EAGVAQSPRYKIIEKRQSVAFWCNPISGHATLYWYQQILGQGPKLLIQFQNNGVVDDSQLPKDRFSAERLKGVDSTLKIQPAKLEDSAVYLCASSLDGESPLHFGNGTRLTVT.

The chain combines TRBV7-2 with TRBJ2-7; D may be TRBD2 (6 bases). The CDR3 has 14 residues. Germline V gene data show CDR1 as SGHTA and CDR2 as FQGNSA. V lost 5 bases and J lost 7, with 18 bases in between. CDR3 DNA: TGTGCCAGCAGCCTCTTTGGGACGGAGGGGGAGCAGTACTTC. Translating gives CASSLFGTEGEQYF.

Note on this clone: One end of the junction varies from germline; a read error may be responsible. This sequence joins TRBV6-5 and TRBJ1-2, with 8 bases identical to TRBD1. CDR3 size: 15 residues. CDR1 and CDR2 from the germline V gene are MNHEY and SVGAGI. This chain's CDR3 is CASSFTQGVHYDYTF. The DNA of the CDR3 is TGTGCCAGCAGCTTCACACAGGGGGTTCATTATGACTACACCTTC.

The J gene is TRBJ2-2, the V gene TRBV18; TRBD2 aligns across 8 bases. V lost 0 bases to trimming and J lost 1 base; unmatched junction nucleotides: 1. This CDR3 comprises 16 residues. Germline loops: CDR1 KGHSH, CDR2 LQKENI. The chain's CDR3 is CASSPPSGGNTGELFF. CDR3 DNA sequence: TGTGCCAGCTCACCACCCAGCGGGGGGAACACCGGGGAGCTGTTTTTT.

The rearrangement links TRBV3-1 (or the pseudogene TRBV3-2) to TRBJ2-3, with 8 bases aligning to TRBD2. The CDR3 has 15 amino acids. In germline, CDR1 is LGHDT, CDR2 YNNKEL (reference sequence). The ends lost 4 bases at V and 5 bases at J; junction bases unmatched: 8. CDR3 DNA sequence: TGTGCCAGCAGCCGGGGAAGCGGGGGTGGAGATACGCAGTATTTT. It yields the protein CASSRGSGGGDTQYF.

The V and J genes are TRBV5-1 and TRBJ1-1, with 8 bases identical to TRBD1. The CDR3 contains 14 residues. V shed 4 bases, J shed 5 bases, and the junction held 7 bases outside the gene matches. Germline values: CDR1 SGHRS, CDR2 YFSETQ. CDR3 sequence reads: CASSPGQAGTEAFF. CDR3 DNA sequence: TGCGCCAGCAGCCCGGGACAGGCGGGAACTGAAGCTTTCTTT.

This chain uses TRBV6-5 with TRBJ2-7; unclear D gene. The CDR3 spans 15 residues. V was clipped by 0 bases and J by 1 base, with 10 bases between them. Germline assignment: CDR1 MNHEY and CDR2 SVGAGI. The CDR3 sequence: CASSYSSHSSYEQYF. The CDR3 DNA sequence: TGTGCCAGCAGTTACTCGAGTCATAGTTCCTACGAGCAGTACTTC.

The CDR3 sequence: CASSIYGNPYEQYF. CDR3 DNA sequence: TGTGCCAGCAGCATCTATGGGAACCCCTACGAGCAGTACTTC. V is TRBV7-9 and J is TRBJ2-7; D ambiguous. The CDR3 is 14 amino acids. Trimming pared 5 bases from V and 2 bases from J, leaving 13 bases between. Germline assignment: CDR1 SEHNR and CDR2 FQNEAQ (reference sequence).

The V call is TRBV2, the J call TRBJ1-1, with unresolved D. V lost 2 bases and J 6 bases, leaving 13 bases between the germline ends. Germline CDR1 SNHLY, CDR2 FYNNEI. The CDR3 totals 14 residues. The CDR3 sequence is CASSEYSPGAEAFF. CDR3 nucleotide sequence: TGTGCCAGCAGTGAATACTCACCCGGGGCTGAAGCTTTCTTT. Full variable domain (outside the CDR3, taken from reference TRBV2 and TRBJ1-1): EPEVTQTPSHQVTQMGQEVILRCVPISNHLYFYWYRQILGQKVEFLVSFYNNEISEKSEIFDDQFSVERPDGSNFTLKIRSTKLEDSAMYFCASSEYSPGAEAFFGQGTRLTVV.

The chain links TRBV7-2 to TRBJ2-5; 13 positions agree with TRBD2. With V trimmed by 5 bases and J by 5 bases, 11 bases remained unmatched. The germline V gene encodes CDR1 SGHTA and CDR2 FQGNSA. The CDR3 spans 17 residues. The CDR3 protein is CASSQKMGLAGLETQYF. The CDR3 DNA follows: TGTGCCAGCAGCCAAAAAATGGGACTAGCGGGGTTGGAGACCCAGTACTTC.

The CDR3 nucleotides read TGTGCCAGCAGCCAACCTCTGGCAACTTCAACTAATGAAAAACTGTTTTTT. Amino acids: CASSQPLATSTNEKLFF. The chain joins TRBV3-1 (or the pseudogene TRBV3-2) to TRBJ1-4; the D is unclear. The V and J ends lost 2 bases and 0 bases respectively, with 13 bases between them. This CDR3 region has 17 residues. Germline V lookup: CDR1 LGHDT, CDR2 YNNKEL (reference sequence).

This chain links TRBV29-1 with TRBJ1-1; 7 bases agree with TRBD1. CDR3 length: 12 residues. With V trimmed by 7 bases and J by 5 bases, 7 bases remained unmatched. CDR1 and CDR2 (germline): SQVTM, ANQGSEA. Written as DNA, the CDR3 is TGCAGCGGACAGGGCTCGGGAACTGAAGCTTTCTTT. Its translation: CSGQGSGTEAFF.

The CDR3 loop reads CASSSAGRSNQPQHF. CDR3 bases: TGTGCCAGCAGTTCCGCAGGGCGAAGCAATCAGCCCCAGCATTTT. The chain recombines TRBV27 with TRBJ1-5; possible D gene TRBD1, 5 bases. The CDR3 is made up of 15 amino acids. Germline V gene sequence: CDR1 MNHEY, CDR2 SMNVEV (reference sequence). With 4 bases removed from V and 1 base from J, the gap between germline ends came to 11 bases.

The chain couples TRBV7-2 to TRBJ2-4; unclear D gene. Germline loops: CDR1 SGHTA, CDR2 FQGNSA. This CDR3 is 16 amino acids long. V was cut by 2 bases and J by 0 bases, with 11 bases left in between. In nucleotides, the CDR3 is TGTGCCAGCAGCTTACTGGGGATAGGAGCCAAAAACATTCAGTACTTC. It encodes CASSLLGIGAKNIQYF.

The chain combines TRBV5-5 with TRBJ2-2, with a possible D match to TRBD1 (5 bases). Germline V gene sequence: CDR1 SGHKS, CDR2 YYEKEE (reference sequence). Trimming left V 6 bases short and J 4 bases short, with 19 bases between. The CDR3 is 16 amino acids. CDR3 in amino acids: CASTKAGLWGTGELFF. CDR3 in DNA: TGTGCCAGCACCAAAGCAGGGCTCTGGGGCACCGGGGAGCTGTTTTTT.

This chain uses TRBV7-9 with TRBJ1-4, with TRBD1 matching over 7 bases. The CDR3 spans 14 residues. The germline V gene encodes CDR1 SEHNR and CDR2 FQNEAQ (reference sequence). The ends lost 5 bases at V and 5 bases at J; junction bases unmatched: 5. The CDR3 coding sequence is TGTGCCAGCAGCGGGGGACAGATAAATGAAAAACTGTTTTTT. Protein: CASSGGQINEKLFF. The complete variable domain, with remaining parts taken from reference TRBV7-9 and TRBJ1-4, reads DTGVSQNPRHKITKRGQNVTFRCDPISEHNRLYWYRQTLGQGPEFLTYFQNEAQLEKSRLLSDRFSAERPKGSFSTLEIQRTEQGDSAMYLCASSGGQINEKLFFGSGTQLSVL.

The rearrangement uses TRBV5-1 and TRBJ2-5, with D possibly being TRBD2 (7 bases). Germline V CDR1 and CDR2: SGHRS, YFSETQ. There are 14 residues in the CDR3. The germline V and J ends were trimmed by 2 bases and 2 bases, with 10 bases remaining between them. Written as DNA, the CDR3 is TGCGCCAGCAGCTTTGGGAGGGGGCAAGAGACCCAGTACTTC. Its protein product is CASSFGRGQETQYF.

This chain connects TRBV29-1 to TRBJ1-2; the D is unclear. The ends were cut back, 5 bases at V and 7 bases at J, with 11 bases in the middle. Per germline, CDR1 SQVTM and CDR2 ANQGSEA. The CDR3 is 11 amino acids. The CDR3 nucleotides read TGCAGCGTTTGGTTCGCCCGTGGCTACACCTTC. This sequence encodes CSVWFARGYTF.

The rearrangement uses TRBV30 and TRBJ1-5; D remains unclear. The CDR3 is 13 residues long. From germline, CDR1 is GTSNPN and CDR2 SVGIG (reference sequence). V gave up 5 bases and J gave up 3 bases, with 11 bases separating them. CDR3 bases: TGTGCCTGGGGGTTAAAGGCCAATCAGCCCCAGCATTTT. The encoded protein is CAWGLKANQPQHF.

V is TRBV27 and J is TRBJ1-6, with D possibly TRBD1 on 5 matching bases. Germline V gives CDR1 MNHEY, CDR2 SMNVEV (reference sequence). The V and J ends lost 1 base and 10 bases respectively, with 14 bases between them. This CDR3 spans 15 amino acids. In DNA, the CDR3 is TGTGCCAGCAGTTTATTGGGGGGTTTGGACTCACCCCTCCACTTT. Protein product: CASSLLGGLDSPLHF.

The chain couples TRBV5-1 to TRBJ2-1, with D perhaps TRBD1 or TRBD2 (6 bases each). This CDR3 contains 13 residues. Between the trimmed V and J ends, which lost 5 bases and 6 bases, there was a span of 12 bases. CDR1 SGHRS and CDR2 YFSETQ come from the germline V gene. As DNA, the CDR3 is TGCGCCAGCAGTGTAGGGGGACTCAATGAGCAGTTCTTC. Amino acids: CASSVGGLNEQFF.

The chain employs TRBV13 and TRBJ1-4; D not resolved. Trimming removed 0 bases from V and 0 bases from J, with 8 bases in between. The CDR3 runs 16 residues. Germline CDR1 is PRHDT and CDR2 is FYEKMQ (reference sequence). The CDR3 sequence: CASSLGLAATNEKLFF. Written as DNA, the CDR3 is TGTGCCAGCAGCTTAGGTTTGGCTGCAACTAATGAAAAACTGTTTTTT.